This T cell receptor (beta chain) was identified in a study of T cell repertoires in cytomegalovirus infection. Study context: CMV infection together with matching HLA type was indicated by public TCR beta signatures. Overall study results and limits: Clonotypes of TCR beta that were HLA-C-restricted and CMV-specific dominated the ex vivo response. Carriers of CMV plus the relevant HLA were identified by cumulative public TCR beta family frequency.

J gave up 0 bases and V 3 bases, and 1 base lay outside the gene matches. Looked up from germline, CDR1 is SNHLY and CDR2 is FYNNEI. The CDR3 is 15 amino acids. To note about this clonotype: Antigen specificity is unknown.

TCRdb reanalysed the reads using MiXCR and keeps one entry per CDR3 protein. Here the sample spans about 600,000 distinct CDR3 sequences, roughly a quarter being singletons. This chain joins TRBV2 and TRBJ2-7, with 11 bases fitting TRBD1. The sequenced sample was CD8+ T cells from PBMCs. The sequence was obtained from a human donor in good health (CMV status not recorded). Some clones in this sample may be carry-over from other donors' samples. CDR3 loop: CASSEGTGGSYEQYV. Written as DNA, the CDR3 is TGTGCCAGCAGTGAGGGGACAGGGGGCTCCTACGAGCAGTACGTC.